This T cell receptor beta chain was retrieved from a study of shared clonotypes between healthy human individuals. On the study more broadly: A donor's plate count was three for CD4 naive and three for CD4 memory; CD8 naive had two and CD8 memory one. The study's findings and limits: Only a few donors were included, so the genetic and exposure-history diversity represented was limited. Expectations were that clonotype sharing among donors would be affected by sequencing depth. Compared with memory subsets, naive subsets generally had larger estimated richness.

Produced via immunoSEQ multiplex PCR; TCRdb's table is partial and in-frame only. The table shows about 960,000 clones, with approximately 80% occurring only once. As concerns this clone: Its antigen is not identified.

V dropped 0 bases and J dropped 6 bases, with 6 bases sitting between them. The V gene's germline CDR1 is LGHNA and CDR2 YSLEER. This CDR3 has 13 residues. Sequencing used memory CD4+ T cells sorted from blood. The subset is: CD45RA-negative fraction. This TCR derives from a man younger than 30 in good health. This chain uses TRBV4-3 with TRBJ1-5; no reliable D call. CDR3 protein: CASSQDRIQPQHF. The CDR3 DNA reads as TGCGCCAGCAGCCAAGATCGGATTCAGCCCCAGCATTTT.